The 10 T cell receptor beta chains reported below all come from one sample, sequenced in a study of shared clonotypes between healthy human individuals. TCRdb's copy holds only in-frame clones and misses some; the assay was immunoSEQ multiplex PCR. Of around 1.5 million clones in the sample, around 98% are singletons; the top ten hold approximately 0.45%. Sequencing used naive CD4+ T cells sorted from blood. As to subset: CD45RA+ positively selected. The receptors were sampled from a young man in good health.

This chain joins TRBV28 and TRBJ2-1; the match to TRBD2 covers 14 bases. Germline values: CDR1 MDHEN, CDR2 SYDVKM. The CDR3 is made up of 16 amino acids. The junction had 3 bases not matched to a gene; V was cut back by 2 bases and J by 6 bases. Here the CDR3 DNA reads TGTGCCAGCAGTTTAGCGGGACTAGCGGGGGTCAATGAGCAGTTCTTC. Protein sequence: CASSLAGLAGVNEQFF.

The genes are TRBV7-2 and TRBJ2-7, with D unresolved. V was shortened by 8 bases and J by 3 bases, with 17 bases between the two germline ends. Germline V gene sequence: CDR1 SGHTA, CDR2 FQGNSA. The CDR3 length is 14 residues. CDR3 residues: CASARGAEHYEQYF. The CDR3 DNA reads TGTGCCAGCGCCCGTGGTGCAGAGCACTACGAGCAGTACTTC.

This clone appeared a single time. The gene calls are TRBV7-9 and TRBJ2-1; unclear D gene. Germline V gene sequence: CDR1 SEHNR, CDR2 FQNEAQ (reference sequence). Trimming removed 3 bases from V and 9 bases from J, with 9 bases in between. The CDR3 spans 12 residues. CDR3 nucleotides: TGTGCCAGCAGCTTTAAACAGTTTGAGCAGTTCTTC. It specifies CASSFKQFEQFF. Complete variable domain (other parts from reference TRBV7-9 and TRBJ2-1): DTGVSQNPRHKITKRGQNVTFRCDPISEHNRLYWYRQTLGQGPEFLTYFQNEAQLEKSRLLSDRFSAERPKGSFSTLEIQRTEQGDSAMYLCASSFKQFEQFFGPGTRLTVL.

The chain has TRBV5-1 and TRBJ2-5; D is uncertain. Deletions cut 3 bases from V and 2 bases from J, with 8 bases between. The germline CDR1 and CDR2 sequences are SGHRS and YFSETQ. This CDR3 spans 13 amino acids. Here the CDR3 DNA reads TGCGCCAGCAGCTCCGACCGTCAAGAGACCCAGTACTTC. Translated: CASSSDRQETQYF.

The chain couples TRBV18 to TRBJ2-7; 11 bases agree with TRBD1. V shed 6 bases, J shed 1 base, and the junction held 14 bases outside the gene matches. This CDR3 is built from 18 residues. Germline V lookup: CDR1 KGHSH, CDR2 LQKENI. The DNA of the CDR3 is TGTGCCAGCTCCCTAGCTAGGACAGGGGGCATAAAGTCCTACGAGCAGTACTTC. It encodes CASSLARTGGIKSYEQYF.

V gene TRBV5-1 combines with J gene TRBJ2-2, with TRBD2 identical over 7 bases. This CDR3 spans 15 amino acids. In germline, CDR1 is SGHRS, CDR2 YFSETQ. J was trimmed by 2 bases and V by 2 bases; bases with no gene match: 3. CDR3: CASSFTAGNTGELFF. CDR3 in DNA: TGCGCCAGCAGCTTTACAGCGGGAAACACCGGGGAGCTGTTTTTT.

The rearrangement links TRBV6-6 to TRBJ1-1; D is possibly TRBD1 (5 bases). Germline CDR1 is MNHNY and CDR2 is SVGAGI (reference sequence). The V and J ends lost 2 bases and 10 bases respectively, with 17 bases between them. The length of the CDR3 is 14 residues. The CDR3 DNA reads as TGTGCCAGCAGTTACGGGGACTCTTCCAGTCGAGCTTTCTTT. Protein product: CASSYGDSSSRAFF.

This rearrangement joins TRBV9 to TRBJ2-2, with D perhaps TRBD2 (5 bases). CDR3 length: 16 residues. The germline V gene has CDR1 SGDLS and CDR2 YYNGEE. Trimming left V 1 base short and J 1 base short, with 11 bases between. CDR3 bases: TGTGCCAGCAGCGTACAGGTCGGGAAGAACACCGGGGAGCTGTTTTTT. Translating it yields CASSVQVGKNTGELFF.

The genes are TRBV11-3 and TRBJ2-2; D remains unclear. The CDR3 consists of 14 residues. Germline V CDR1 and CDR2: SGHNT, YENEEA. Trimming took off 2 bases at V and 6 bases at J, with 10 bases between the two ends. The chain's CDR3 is CASSLSPGAGELFF. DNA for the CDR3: TGTGCCAGCAGCTTAAGTCCTGGGGCCGGGGAGCTGTTTTTT.

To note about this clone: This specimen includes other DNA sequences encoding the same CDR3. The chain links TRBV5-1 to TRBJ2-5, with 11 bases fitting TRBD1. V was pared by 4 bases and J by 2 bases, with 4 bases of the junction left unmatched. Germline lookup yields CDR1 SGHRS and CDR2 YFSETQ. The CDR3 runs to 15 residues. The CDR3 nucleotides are TGCGCCAGCAGCAGCGGGACAGGGGGGCAAGAGACCCAGTACTTC. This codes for CASSSGTGGQETQYF.